The 21 T cell receptor beta chains listed next were all sequenced from one sample in a study of response to subunit inactivated influenza vaccine. TCRdb reprocessed the RT-PCR reads with MiXCR, giving one entry per CDR3 protein. This table has some 640,000 distinct CDR3 sequences, over 11% appearing once. Sequenced here: PBMCs from blood, sampled approximately 15 days before vaccination. The source is a man in his forties or fifties who received an inactivated influenza vaccine.

The chain uses TRBV7-9 and TRBJ1-1; D is possibly TRBD1 (6 bases). The ends were cut back, 10 bases at V and 1 base at J, with 16 bases in the middle. The CDR3 contains 14 residues. Germline V CDR1 and CDR2: SEHNR, FQNEAQ (reference sequence). The CDR3 loop is CATRGSKPNTEAFF. In nucleotides, the CDR3 is TGTGCCACCAGGGGCAGCAAACCGAACACTGAAGCTTTCTTT.

This clonotype came up a few times. The chain combines TRBV24-1 with TRBJ2-1; 10 bases match TRBD1. This CDR3 region has 16 residues. With V trimmed by 4 bases and J by 2 bases, 4 bases remained unmatched. The germline V gene encodes CDR1 KGHDR and CDR2 SFDVKD. The DNA of the CDR3 is TGTGCCACCAGTGACACGGGACAGGGGACCTACAATGAGCAGTTCTTC. It encodes CATSDTGQGTYNEQFF.

The V gene is TRBV14, the J gene TRBJ2-7; 9 bases agree with TRBD1. Germline trimming cut 6 bases from V and 1 base from J; bases unmatched to any gene: 13. CDR3 length: 17 residues. Germline V gene lookup returns CDR1 SGHDN and CDR2 FVKESK. The CDR3 DNA reads as TGTGCCAGCAGTTCCGTGGTACCGGGACAGGGTTCCTACGAGCAGTACTTC. It specifies CASSSVVPGQGSYEQYF.

This clonotype was counted a few times. The chain joins TRBV7-2 to TRBJ2-3, with 14 bases fitting TRBD2. The V and J ends lost 6 bases and 5 bases, in that order; junction bases with no gene match: 7. The germline CDR1 and CDR2 sequences are SGHTA and FQGNSA. The CDR3 has 16 amino acids. The chain's CDR3 is CASRRLAGGYIDTQYF. The CDR3 bases are TGTGCCAGCAGAAGACTAGCGGGGGGGTATATAGATACGCAGTATTTT. Supplemented by reference TRBV7-2 and TRBJ2-3, the full variable domain reads GAGVSQSPSNKVTEKGKDVELRCDPISGHTALYWYRQSLGQGLEFLIYFQGNSAPDKSGLPSDRFSAERTGGSVSTLTIQRTQQEDSAVYLCASRRLAGGYIDTQYFGPGTRLTVL.

V is TRBV20-1 and J is TRBJ2-1, with 7 bases fitting TRBD2. V shed 5 bases and J 7 bases; nucleotides not matched to a gene: 8. The length of the CDR3 is 13 residues. From germline, CDR1 is DFQATT and CDR2 SNEGSKA (reference sequence). CDR3 amino acids: CSALGLDRNEQFF. In nucleotides, the CDR3 is TGCAGTGCTCTAGGACTAGATAGGAATGAGCAGTTCTTC.

The J gene is TRBJ1-2, the V gene TRBV5-6; weak D call: TRBD1 (5 bases). Germline V gene data show CDR1 as SGHDT and CDR2 as YYEEEE. The V gene lost 0 bases and the J gene lost 4 bases, with 16 bases spanning the gap. The CDR3 runs to 16 residues. The CDR3 bases are TGTGCCAGCAGCTTGGCCCCTGAGGGGTGGAGCTATGGCTACACCTTC. Residues: CASSLAPEGWSYGYTF.

V and J are TRBV6-2 or TRBV6-3 and TRBJ2-2; possibly TRBD2 for D (5 bases). The ends were cut back, 1 base at V and 4 bases at J, with 10 bases in the middle. CDR3 size: 15 residues. The germline V gene has CDR1 MNHEY and CDR2 SVGEGT. The CDR3 here is CASSYWLATTGELFF. CDR3 DNA: TGTGCCAGCAGTTACTGGCTAGCAACCACCGGGGAGCTGTTTTTT.

This clonotype was picked up a small number of times. The rearrangement links TRBV20-1 to TRBJ1-2; no firm D call. Germline V gene sequence: CDR1 DFQATT, CDR2 SNEGSKA (reference sequence). V was pared by 0 bases and J by 2 bases, with 7 bases between. This CDR3 is 13 amino acids long. In DNA form, the CDR3 reads TGCAGTGCTAGAGACGATTTGAACTATGGCTACACCTTC. It is translated as CSARDDLNYGYTF.

This chain links TRBV20-1 with TRBJ2-7; D is ambiguous. V gave up 0 bases and J gave up 0 bases, with 9 bases separating them. The CDR3 spans 14 residues. Germline loops: CDR1 DFQATT, CDR2 SNEGSKA (reference sequence). This CDR3 reads CSARDIRSSYEQYF. The CDR3 DNA reads as TGCAGTGCTAGAGACATCCGGAGCTCCTACGAGCAGTACTTC.

The chain has TRBV20-1 and TRBJ2-5; the match to TRBD2 covers 7 bases. Germline CDR1 is DFQATT and CDR2 is SNEGSKA (reference sequence). Trimming removed 4 bases from V and 0 bases from J; junction bases left unmatched: 11. The CDR3 sequence is 16 residues long. For the CDR3, the DNA is TGCAGTGCTATACCGAGACTAGCTCAGTACCAAGAGACCCAGTACTTC. This codes for CSAIPRLAQYQETQYF.

This clonotype showed up just a few times. This chain uses TRBV3-1 with TRBJ2-1; 7 bases are shared with TRBD2. This CDR3 spans 15 amino acids. Germline V CDR1 and CDR2: LGHDT, YNNKEL (reference sequence). J lost 13 bases, V lost 3 bases, and 15 bases had no gene match. The CDR3 region is CASSQSSIGAGAQFF. The DNA for the CDR3 is TGTGCCAGCAGCCAGAGCTCTATCGGGGCGGGAGCCCAGTTCTTC.

The chain carries TRBV20-1 and TRBJ2-7; 7 bases are shared with TRBD2. V was pared by 6 bases and J by 1 base, with 6 bases of the junction left unmatched. Germline values: CDR1 DFQATT, CDR2 SNEGSKA (reference sequence). The CDR3 contains 13 residues. The CDR3 nucleotides read TGCAGTGCCCAGGGACTAAGTTCCTACGAGCAGTACTTC. Amino acid sequence: CSAQGLSSYEQYF.

This clonotype was observed at least ten times. The chain recombines TRBV12-3 or TRBV12-4 with TRBJ2-7; the D is unclear. V lost 3 bases to trimming and J lost 2 bases, with 5 bases between them. The CDR3 extends over 12 amino acids. CDR3: CASSFSTYEQYF. CDR3 nucleotides: TGTGCCAGCAGTTTTTCTACCTACGAGCAGTACTTC.

This chain links TRBV4-3 with TRBJ2-1, with D tentatively TRBD1 (6 bases). Germline V gene lookup returns CDR1 LGHNA and CDR2 YSLEER. Trimming took off 5 bases at V and 6 bases at J, with 14 bases between the two ends. The CDR3 consists of 14 residues. In DNA form, the CDR3 reads TGCGCCAGCAGCTACGGGCAGGGGAGCAATGAGCAGTTCTTC. As protein: CASSYGQGSNEQFF.

In its sample, this clonotype was seen a few times. The gene calls are TRBV7-6 and TRBJ2-2; 11 nucleotides align to TRBD2. After removal of 2 bases from V and 0 bases from J, the junction contained 8 bases not matched to a gene. The CDR3 runs to 19 residues. Germline V gene lookup returns CDR1 SGHVS and CDR2 FNYEAQ. CDR3 residues: CASSLYLAGGLANTGELFF. In DNA, the CDR3 is TGTGCCAGCAGCTTATATCTAGCGGGGGGCCTTGCGAACACCGGGGAGCTGTTTTTT.

As regards this clonotype: The junction shows a germline mismatch at one end, possibly a read error. The gene calls are TRBV7-2 and TRBJ2-1; tentative D call: TRBD2 (6 bases). Germline loops: CDR1 SGHTA, CDR2 FQGNSA. The CDR3 covers 13 residues. DNA for the CDR3: TGTGCCAGCAGGTTAGGAGGGCGGCATGAGCAGTTCTTC. Translated, it gives CASRLGGRHEQFF.

The rearrangement links TRBV12-3 or TRBV12-4 to TRBJ2-3; 8 nucleotides line up with TRBD2. V shed 3 bases, J shed 4 bases, and the junction held 3 bases outside the gene matches. The CDR3 is 14 amino acids. CDR3 sequence (DNA): TGTGCCAGCAGTTTCGGACTAGCCCCAGATACGCAGTATTTT. Protein product: CASSFGLAPDTQYF.

This clonotype has ten or more counts. The chain joins TRBV12-3 or TRBV12-4 to TRBJ2-7; 12 bases line up with TRBD2. The CDR3 runs to 14 residues. J was trimmed by 2 bases and V by 6 bases; bases with no gene match: 2. This CDR3 is CASSSSGRAYEQYF. DNA for the CDR3: TGTGCCAGCAGCTCTAGCGGGAGGGCCTACGAGCAGTACTTC.

The gene calls are TRBV20-1 and TRBJ2-5, with 9 bases fitting TRBD2. V lost 5 bases, J lost 6 bases, and 10 bases stayed unmatched. Germline V CDR1 and CDR2: DFQATT, SNEGSKA (reference sequence). The CDR3 is made up of 14 amino acids. In DNA form, the CDR3 reads TGCAGTGCTTCACCGGGACTAGCTGTGAAGACCCAGTACTTC. Translating gives CSASPGLAVKTQYF.

This clonotype showed up many times. This chain connects TRBV6-1 to TRBJ2-2; D unresolved. Trimming stripped 6 bases from V and 8 bases from J, with 7 bases between. Germline CDR1 reads MNHNS; CDR2 reads SASEGT. The length of the CDR3 is 11 residues. The CDR3 is CASRMTGELFF. The CDR3 DNA sequence: TGTGCCAGCAGAATGACAGGGGAGCTGTTTTTT.

This clonotype was counted many times. The chain joins TRBV9 to TRBJ2-7, with 10 bases identical to TRBD2. This CDR3 is built from 15 residues. In germline, CDR1 is SGDLS, CDR2 YYNGEE. V was clipped by 3 bases and J by 3 bases; unmatched bases: 6. The CDR3 spells CASSETGTSDYEQYF. The CDR3 region has the DNA TGTGCCAGCAGCGAAACCGGGACTAGCGACTACGAGCAGTACTTC.